Listed here are 14 T cell receptor beta chains from one sample, sequenced in a study of long-term antiretroviral therapy in people with HIV. Sequencing relied on immunoSEQ assay v3.0, run at survey level. Method: immunoSEQ multiplex PCR; TCRdb's copy keeps in-frame clones and lacks some. In the table there are fewer than 30,000 clones, almost 90% of which are singletons. Sequencing used unsorted PBMCs, obtained more than 4.4 years after starting antiretroviral therapy. The origin of the receptors is a man aged 25 to 40 with HIV.

V usage is TRBV30 and J usage is TRBJ2-1; 7 bases agree with TRBD2. There are 15 residues in the CDR3. Losses at the gene ends were 3 bases for V and 2 bases for J; bases not matched to a gene: 7. The germline V gene has CDR1 GTSNPN and CDR2 SVGIG (reference sequence). This CDR3 is CAWSTGGEAYNEQFF. The DNA of the CDR3 is TGTGCCTGGAGCACTGGGGGGGAGGCCTACAATGAGCAGTTCTTC.

The chain has TRBV7-2 and TRBJ1-5; 7 nucleotides agree with TRBD1. Germline CDR1 is SGHTA and CDR2 is FQGNSA. V dropped 3 bases and J dropped 6; count of bases not matched to a gene: 8. CDR3 length equals 15 residues. CDR3 amino acids: CASSFEGGRSQPQHF. CDR3 nucleotides: TGTGCCAGCAGCTTTGAAGGGGGCCGGAGTCAGCCCCAGCATTTT.

CDR3 in amino acids: CASSQSFHNTEAFF. DNA of the CDR3: TGCGCCAGCAGTCAATCGTTCCATAACACTGAAGCTTTCTTT. This chain links TRBV23-1 with TRBJ1-1; no definite D call. TRBV23-1 is an ORF; its function is uncertain. V shed 0 bases and J shed 2 bases, with 7 bases lying between them. The length of the CDR3 is 14 residues.

The V call is TRBV10-3, the J call TRBJ2-5; D not resolved. CDR3 length: 13 amino acids. Germline CDR1 reads ENHRY; CDR2 reads SYGVKD. Trimming cost V 4 bases and J 5 bases, with 11 bases left between them. CDR3 amino acids: CAISVRVGETQYF. CDR3 coding DNA: TGTGCCATCAGTGTTAGGGTTGGGGAGACCCAGTACTTC.

This chain joins TRBV5-4 and TRBJ2-7; D possibly matches TRBD1 or TRBD2 (5 bases each). This CDR3 spans 15 amino acids. The germline V and J ends were trimmed by 4 bases and 3 bases, with 17 bases remaining between them. The germline V gene has CDR1 SGHNT and CDR2 YYREEE (reference sequence). The CDR3 DNA is TGTGCCAGCAGCGCCGGGACGGCGCCCCTCTACGAGCAGTACTTC. This sequence encodes CASSAGTAPLYEQYF.

This sequence joins TRBV7-2 and TRBJ2-7, with D maybe TRBD2 (6 bases). CDR3 length: 14 amino acids. Germline-derived CDR1 and CDR2 are SGHTA and FQGNSA. The V end was cut by 0 bases, the J end by 3 bases, with 9 bases between. This CDR3 reads CASSLALGGYEQYF. DNA for the CDR3: TGTGCCAGCAGCTTAGCGCTGGGGGGCTACGAGCAGTACTTC.

The rearrangement joins TRBV4-1 to TRBJ1-6; D unresolved. The germline V gene has CDR1 MGHRA and CDR2 YSYEKL. V lost 0 bases, J lost 8 bases, and 11 bases lay in between. The CDR3 loop spans 15 amino acids. As DNA, the CDR3 is TGCGCCAGCAGCCAAGAGGTTAGGAATGATTCACCCCTCCACTTT. This encodes CASSQEVRNDSPLHF.

The gene calls are TRBV18 and TRBJ2-2; D may be TRBD1 or TRBD2 (5 bases each). The germline CDR1 and CDR2 sequences are KGHSH and LQKENI. Trimming stripped 4 bases from V and 8 bases from J, with 17 bases between. This CDR3 is built from 15 residues. CDR3 protein: CASSLRDEFTGELFF. DNA of the CDR3: TGTGCCAGCTCACTCCGGGACGAATTTACTGGGGAGCTGTTTTTT.

The chain links TRBV19 to TRBJ2-6; D gene unclear. Trimming took off 6 bases at V and 4 bases at J, with 10 bases between the two ends. The CDR3 has 14 amino acids. Germline V gene sequence: CDR1 LNHDA, CDR2 SQIVND (reference sequence). CDR3 in DNA: TGTGCCAGTAGAAGAGCTCCAGGGGCCAACGTCCTGACTTTC. As protein: CASRRAPGANVLTF. Based on the CDR3 plus reference TRBV19 and TRBJ2-6, the full variable domain is DGGITQSPKYLFRKEGQNVTLSCEQNLNHDAMYWYRQDPGQGLRLIYYSQIVNDFQKGDIAEGYSVSREKKESFPLTVTSAQKNPTAFYLCASRRAPGANVLTFGAGSRLTVL.

The V gene is TRBV7-2, the J gene TRBJ2-7; TRBD2 matches 8 bases. CDR3 length: 16 residues. V trimming: 3 bases; J trimming: 5 bases; junction bases outside the gene matches: 12. CDR1 and CDR2 from the germline V gene are SGHTA and FQGNSA. The CDR3 loop reads CASSFGRGLGEDEQYF. For the CDR3, the DNA is TGTGCCAGCAGCTTTGGAAGGGGACTAGGCGAGGACGAGCAGTACTTC.

V gene TRBV6-4 combines with J gene TRBJ2-1; no definite D call. The CDR3 has 16 residues. V was shortened by 0 bases and J by 2 bases, with 11 bases between the two germline ends. CDR1 and CDR2 from the germline V gene are MRHNA and SNTAGT. CDR3 sequence: CASSDSRTETYNEQFF. The CDR3 DNA reads TGTGCCAGCAGTGACTCGCGGACGGAGACCTACAATGAGCAGTTCTTC.

This clone was seen only once. The chain employs TRBV5-6 and TRBJ2-2, with unresolved D. V was cut by 4 bases and J by 6 bases, with 7 bases left in between. From germline, CDR1 is SGHDT and CDR2 YYEEEE. This CDR3 has 12 amino acids. CDR3 loop: CASSLLSGELFF. CDR3 coding DNA: TGTGCCAGCAGCCTGTTGTCCGGGGAGCTGTTTTTT.

The chain couples TRBV13 to TRBJ2-3; 8 nucleotides match TRBD2. V was pared by 4 bases and J by 2 bases, with 2 bases of the junction left unmatched. Germline CDR1 is PRHDT and CDR2 is FYEKMQ (reference sequence). This CDR3 contains 14 residues. The CDR3 nucleotides are TGTGCCAGCAGCTCCGGACTAGCCACAGATACGCAGTATTTT. Protein product: CASSSGLATDTQYF.

This chain connects TRBV9 to TRBJ2-7, with D unresolved. The CDR3 runs to 11 residues. V gave up 0 bases and J gave up 5 bases, with 3 bases separating them. Per germline, CDR1 SGDLS and CDR2 YYNGEE. The CDR3 is CASSVGDEQYF. The CDR3 nucleotides are TGTGCCAGCAGCGTAGGGGACGAGCAGTACTTC.